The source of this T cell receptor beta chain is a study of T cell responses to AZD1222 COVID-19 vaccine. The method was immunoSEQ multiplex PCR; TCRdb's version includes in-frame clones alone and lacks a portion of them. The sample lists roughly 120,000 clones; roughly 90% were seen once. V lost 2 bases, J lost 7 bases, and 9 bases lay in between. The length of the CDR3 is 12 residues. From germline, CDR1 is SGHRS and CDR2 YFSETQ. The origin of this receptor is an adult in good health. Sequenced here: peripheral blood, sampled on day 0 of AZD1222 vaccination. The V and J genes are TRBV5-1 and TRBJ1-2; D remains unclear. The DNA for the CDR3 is TGCGCCAGCAGCTTCGAGCGCGCTGGCTACACCTTC. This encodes CASSFERAGYTF.